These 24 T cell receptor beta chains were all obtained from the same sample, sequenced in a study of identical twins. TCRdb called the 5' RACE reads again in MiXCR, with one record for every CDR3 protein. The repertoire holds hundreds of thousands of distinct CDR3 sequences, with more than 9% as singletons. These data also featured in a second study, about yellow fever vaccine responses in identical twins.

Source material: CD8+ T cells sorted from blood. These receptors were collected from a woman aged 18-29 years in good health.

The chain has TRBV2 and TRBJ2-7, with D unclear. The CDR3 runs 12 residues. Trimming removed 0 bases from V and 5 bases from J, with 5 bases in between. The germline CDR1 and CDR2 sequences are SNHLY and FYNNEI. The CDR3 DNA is TGTGCCAGCAGTGAAGCACACGACGAGCAGTACGTC. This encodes CASSEAHDEQYV.

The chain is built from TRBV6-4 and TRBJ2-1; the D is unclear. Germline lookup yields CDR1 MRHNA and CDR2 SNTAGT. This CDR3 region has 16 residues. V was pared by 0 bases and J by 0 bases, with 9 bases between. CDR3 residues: CASSDSFQSSYNEQFF. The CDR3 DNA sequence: TGTGCCAGCAGTGACTCGTTTCAGAGCTCCTACAATGAGCAGTTCTTC.

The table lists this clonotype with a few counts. The CDR3 spells CASSSLSPGQGSYGYTF. The CDR3 DNA is TGTGCCAGCAGCTCACTTAGCCCGGGACAGGGGTCGTATGGCTACACCTTC. The chain carries TRBV7-8 and TRBJ1-2, with 10 bases matching TRBD1. Germline assignment: CDR1 SGHVS and CDR2 FQNEAQ. CDR3 size: 17 residues. V was pared by 4 bases and J by 5 bases, with 13 bases of the junction left unmatched.

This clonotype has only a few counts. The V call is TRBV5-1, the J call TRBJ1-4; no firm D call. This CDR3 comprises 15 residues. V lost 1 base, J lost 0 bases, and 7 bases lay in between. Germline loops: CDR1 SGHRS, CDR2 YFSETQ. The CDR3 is CASSLRTATNEKLFF. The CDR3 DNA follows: TGCGCCAGCAGCTTGAGAACAGCAACTAATGAAAAACTGTTTTTT. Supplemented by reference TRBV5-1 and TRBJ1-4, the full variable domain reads KAGVTQTPRYLIKTRGQQVTLSCSPISGHRSVSWYQQTPGQGLQFLFEYFSETQRNKGNFPGRFSGRQFSNSRSEMNVSTLELGDSALYLCASSLRTATNEKLFFGSGTQLSVL.

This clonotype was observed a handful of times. The CDR3 sequence is CASSVVLGTGELFF. CDR3 nucleotides: TGTGCCAGCAGCGTAGTATTAGGTACCGGGGAGCTGTTTTTT. V usage is TRBV9 and J usage is TRBJ2-2, with D hard to call. This CDR3 comprises 14 residues. Germline V gives CDR1 SGDLS, CDR2 YYNGEE. The V end was cut by 0 bases, the J end by 5 bases, with 8 bases between. The whole variable domain, remainder taken from reference TRBV9 and TRBJ2-2, is DSGVTQTPKHLITATGQRVTLRCSPRSGDLSVYWYQQSLDQGLQFLIQYYNGEERAKGNILERFSAQQFPDLHSELNLSSLELGDSALYFCASSVVLGTGELFFGEGSRLTVL.

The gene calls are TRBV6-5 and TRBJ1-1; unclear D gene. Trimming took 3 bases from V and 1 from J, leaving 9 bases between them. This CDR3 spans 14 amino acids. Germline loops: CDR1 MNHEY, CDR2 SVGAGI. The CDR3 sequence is CASSYRPGNTEAFF. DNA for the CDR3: TGTGCCAGCAGTTATCGTCCGGGGAACACTGAAGCTTTCTTT.

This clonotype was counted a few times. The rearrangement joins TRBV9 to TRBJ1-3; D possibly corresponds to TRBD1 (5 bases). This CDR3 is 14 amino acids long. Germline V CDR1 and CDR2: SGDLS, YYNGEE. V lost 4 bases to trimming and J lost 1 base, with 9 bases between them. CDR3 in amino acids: CASSTGVSGNTIYF. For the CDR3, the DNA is TGTGCCAGCAGCACGGGGGTATCTGGAAACACCATATATTTT.

The CDR3, as DNA: TGTGCCAGCAGCTTGGGACAGACGAATTCACCCCTCCACTTT. It translates to CASSLGQTNSPLHF. The chain carries TRBV5-6 and TRBJ1-6; TRBD1 might be the D (5 bases). Germline V lookup: CDR1 SGHDT, CDR2 YYEEEE. The CDR3 consists of 14 residues. Trimming stripped 0 bases from V and 7 bases from J, with 8 bases between.

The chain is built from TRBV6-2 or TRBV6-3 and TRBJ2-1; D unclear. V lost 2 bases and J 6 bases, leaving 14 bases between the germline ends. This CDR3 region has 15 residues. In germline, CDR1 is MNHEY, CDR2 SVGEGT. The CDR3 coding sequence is TGTGCCAGCAGTTACGGGCACTGGCGCCTCAATGAGCAGTTCTTC. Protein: CASSYGHWRLNEQFF.

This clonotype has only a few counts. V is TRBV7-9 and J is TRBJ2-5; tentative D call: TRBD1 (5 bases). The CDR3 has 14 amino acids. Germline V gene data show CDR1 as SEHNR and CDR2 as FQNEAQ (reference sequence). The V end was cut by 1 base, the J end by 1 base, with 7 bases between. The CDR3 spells CASSLGQSQETQYF. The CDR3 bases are TGTGCCAGCAGCTTAGGACAGTCCCAAGAGACCCAGTACTTC.

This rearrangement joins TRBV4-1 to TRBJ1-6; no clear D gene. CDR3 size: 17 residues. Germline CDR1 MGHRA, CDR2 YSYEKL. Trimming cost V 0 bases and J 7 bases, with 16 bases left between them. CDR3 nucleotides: TGCGCCAGCAGCCAAGATCGTCATACCGAGGGAAATTCACCCCTCCACTTT. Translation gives CASSQDRHTEGNSPLHF.

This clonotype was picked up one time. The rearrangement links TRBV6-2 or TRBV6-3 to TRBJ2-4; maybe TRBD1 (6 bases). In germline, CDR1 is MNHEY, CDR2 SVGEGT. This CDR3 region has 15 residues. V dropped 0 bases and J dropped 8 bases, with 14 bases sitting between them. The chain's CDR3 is CASSYSDSGIYIQYF. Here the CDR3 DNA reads TGTGCCAGCAGTTACTCGGACAGTGGGATCTACATTCAGTACTTC.

The CDR3 reads CASSTIPGTGEETQYF. The CDR3 bases are TGTGCCAGCAGCACCATTCCCGGGACAGGGGAAGAGACCCAGTACTTC. The chain uses TRBV3-1 and TRBJ2-5; TRBD1 matches 10 bases. The V and J ends lost 5 bases and 3 bases, in that order; junction bases with no gene match: 9. CDR1 is LGHDT and CDR2 is YNNKEL in the germline V gene (reference sequence). The length of the CDR3 is 16 residues.

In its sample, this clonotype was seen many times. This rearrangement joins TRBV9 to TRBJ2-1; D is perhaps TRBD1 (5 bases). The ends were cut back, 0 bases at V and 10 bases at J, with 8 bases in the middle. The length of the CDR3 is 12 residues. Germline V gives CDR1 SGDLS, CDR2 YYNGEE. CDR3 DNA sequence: TGTGCCAGCAGCGTAGTGGGGCGGGAGCAGTTCTTC. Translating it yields CASSVVGREQFF.

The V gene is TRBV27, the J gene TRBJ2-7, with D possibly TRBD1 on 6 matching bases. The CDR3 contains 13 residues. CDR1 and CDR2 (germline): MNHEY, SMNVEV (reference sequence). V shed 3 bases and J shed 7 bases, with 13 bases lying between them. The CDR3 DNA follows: TGTGCCAGCAGTTTGACCAGGGGTCGGGAGCAGTACTTC. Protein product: CASSLTRGREQYF.

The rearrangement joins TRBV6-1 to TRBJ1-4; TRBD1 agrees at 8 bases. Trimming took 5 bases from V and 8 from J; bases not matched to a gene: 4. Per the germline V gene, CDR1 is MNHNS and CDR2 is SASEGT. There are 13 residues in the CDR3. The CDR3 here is CASSHGDREKLFF. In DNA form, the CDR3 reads TGTGCCAGCAGTCATGGGGACAGGGAAAAACTGTTTTTT.

This CDR3 reads CASSLFGQGGTNEKLFF. DNA of the CDR3: TGCGCCAGCAGCTTGTTCGGCCAGGGAGGAACTAATGAAAAACTGTTTTTT. The chain couples TRBV5-1 to TRBJ1-4; D perhaps matches TRBD1 (5 bases). Trimming pared 1 base from V and 1 base from J, leaving 14 bases between. Germline V CDR1 and CDR2: SGHRS, YFSETQ. CDR3 length equals 17 residues. Variable domain in full (rest from reference TRBV5-1 and TRBJ1-4): KAGVTQTPRYLIKTRGQQVTLSCSPISGHRSVSWYQQTPGQGLQFLFEYFSETQRNKGNFPGRFSGRQFSNSRSEMNVSTLELGDSALYLCASSLFGQGGTNEKLFFGSGTQLSVL.

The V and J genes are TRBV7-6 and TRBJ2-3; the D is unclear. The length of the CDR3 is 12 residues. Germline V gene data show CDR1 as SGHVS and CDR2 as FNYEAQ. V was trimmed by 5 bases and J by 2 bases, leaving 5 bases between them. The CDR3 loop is CASSDNTDTQYF. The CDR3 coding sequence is TGTGCCAGCAGCGACAACACAGATACGCAGTATTTT.

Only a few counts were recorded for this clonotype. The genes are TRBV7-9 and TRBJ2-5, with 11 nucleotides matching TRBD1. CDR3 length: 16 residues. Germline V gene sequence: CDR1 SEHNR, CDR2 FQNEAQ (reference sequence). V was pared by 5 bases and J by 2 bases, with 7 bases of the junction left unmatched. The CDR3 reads CASSGTGGALQETQYF. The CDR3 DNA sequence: TGTGCCAGCAGCGGGACAGGGGGAGCCCTTCAAGAGACCCAGTACTTC. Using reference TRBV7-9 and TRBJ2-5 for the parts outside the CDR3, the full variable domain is DTGVSQNPRHKITKRGQNVTFRCDPISEHNRLYWYRQTLGQGPEFLTYFQNEAQLEKSRLLSDRFSAERPKGSFSTLEIQRTEQGDSAMYLCASSGTGGALQETQYFGPGTRLLVL.

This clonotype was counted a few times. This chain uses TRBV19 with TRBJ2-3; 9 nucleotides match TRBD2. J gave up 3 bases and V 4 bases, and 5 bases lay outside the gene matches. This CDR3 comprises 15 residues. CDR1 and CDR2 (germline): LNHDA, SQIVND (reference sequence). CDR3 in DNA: TGTGCCAGTAGTACAGGGACTAGCCCAACAGATACGCAGTATTTT. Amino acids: CASSTGTSPTDTQYF.

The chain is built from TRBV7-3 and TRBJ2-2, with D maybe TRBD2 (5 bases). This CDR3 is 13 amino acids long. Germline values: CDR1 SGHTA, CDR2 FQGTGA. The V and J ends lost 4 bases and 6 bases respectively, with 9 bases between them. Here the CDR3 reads CASSSWGAGELFF. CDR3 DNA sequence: TGTGCCAGCAGCTCCTGGGGAGCCGGGGAGCTGTTTTTT. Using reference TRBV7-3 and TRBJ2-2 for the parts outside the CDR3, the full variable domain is GAGVSQTPSNKVTEKGKYVELRCDPISGHTALYWYRQSLGQGPEFLIYFQGTGAADDSGLPNDRFFAVRPEGSVSTLKIQRTERGDSAVYLCASSSWGAGELFFGEGSRLTVL.

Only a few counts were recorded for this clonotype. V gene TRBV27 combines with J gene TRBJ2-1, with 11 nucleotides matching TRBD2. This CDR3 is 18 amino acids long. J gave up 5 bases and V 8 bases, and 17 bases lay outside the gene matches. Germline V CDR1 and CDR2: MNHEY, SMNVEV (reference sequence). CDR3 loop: CASYSLQLAGAPDNEQFF. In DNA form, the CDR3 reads TGTGCCAGCTATTCCCTCCAACTAGCGGGAGCCCCTGACAATGAGCAGTTCTTC.

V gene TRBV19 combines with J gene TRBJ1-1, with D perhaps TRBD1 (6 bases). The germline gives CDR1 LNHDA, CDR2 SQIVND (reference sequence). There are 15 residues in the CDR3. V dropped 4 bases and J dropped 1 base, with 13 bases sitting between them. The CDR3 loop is CASSKEGGQNTEAFF. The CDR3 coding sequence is TGTGCCAGTAGTAAAGAGGGGGGGCAGAACACTGAAGCTTTCTTT. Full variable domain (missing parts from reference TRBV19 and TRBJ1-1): DGGITQSPKYLFRKEGQNVTLSCEQNLNHDAMYWYRQDPGQGLRLIYYSQIVNDFQKGDIAEGYSVSREKKESFPLTVTSAQKNPTAFYLCASSKEGGQNTEAFFGQGTRLTVV.

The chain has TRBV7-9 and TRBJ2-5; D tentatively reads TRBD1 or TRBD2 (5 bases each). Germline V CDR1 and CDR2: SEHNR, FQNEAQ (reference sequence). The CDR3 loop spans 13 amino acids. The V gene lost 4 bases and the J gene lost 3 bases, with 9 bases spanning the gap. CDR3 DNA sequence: TGTGCCAGCAGCTGGGACGGAGAAGAGACCCAGTACTTC. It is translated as CASSWDGEETQYF.